Following are 20 T cell receptor beta chains from one sample sequenced in a study of CD8+CD57+ T cells in acquired aplastic anemia. Selection for sequencing was limited to patients who had shown CD8+CD57+ cell expansion by flow cytometry. Profiling of TCR beta VDJ combinations and CDR3 sequences used genomic DNA as template. Each CDR3 protein gets one entry after TCRdb re-called the reads with MiXCR. The sample holds around 180,000 distinct CDR3 sequences, around 50% seen once. The sample was sorted CD4+, CD8+, or CD8+CD57+ T cells (not recorded which) from PBMCs. The source of these receptors is a human donor with aplastic anemia.

A few counts support this clonotype. This chain uses TRBV3-1 with TRBJ2-2; 9 bases are a match to TRBD2. The CDR3 runs 15 residues. Losses at the gene ends were 4 bases for V and 4 bases for J; bases not matched to a gene: 4. Germline V gene sequence: CDR1 LGHDT, CDR2 YNNKEL (reference sequence). The CDR3 DNA follows: TGTGCCAGCAGCCTTGGCGGGGGGGCCACCGGGGAGCTGTTTTTT. It yields the protein CASSLGGGATGELFF.

The chain uses TRBV4-1 and TRBJ2-3, with D unresolved. The germline V gene has CDR1 MGHRA and CDR2 YSYEKL. The germline V and J ends were trimmed by 2 bases and 1 base, with 16 bases remaining between them. The CDR3 sequence is 17 residues long. CDR3 coding DNA: TGCGCCAGCAGCCAAACAATGGACCCATGGGGCACAGATACGCAGTATTTT. It is translated as CASSQTMDPWGTDTQYF.

The chain recombines TRBV19 with TRBJ1-5, with D tentatively TRBD1 (6 bases). Germline V gene sequence: CDR1 LNHDA, CDR2 SQIVND (reference sequence). The CDR3 is 12 amino acids. V shed 6 bases and J shed 11 bases, with 14 bases lying between them. The CDR3 here is CASRGAQETQHF. The CDR3 DNA is TGTGCCAGTAGGGGGGCTCAAGAGACCCAGCATTTT.

This clonotype was recorded at least ten times. The rearrangement links TRBV7-9 to TRBJ2-3, with D possibly matching TRBD1 (5 bases). V was clipped by 5 bases and J by 2 bases, with 8 bases between them. The CDR3 consists of 13 residues. Per the germline V gene, CDR1 is SEHNR and CDR2 is FQNEAQ (reference sequence). In DNA form, the CDR3 reads TGTGCCAGCAGCAGGGGTGTCACAGATACGCAGTATTTT. It is translated as CASSRGVTDTQYF. The variable domain in full, completed from reference TRBV7-9 and TRBJ2-3, reads DTGVSQNPRHKITKRGQNVTFRCDPISEHNRLYWYRQTLGQGPEFLTYFQNEAQLEKSRLLSDRFSAERPKGSFSTLEIQRTEQGDSAMYLCASSRGVTDTQYFGPGTRLTVL.

In its sample, this clonotype was seen a few times. The chain carries TRBV10-3 and TRBJ1-1, with D hard to call. This CDR3 has 12 residues. V lost 10 bases to trimming and J lost 1 base, with 10 bases between them. CDR1 is ENHRY, CDR2 SYGVKD, per germline. CDR3 sequence: CATGIKNTEAFF. DNA of the CDR3: TGTGCCACCGGTATCAAGAACACTGAAGCTTTCTTT.

This clonotype appeared a single time. The V gene is TRBV19, the J gene TRBJ1-5, with D perhaps TRBD1 (6 bases). Germline lookup yields CDR1 LNHDA and CDR2 SQIVND (reference sequence). The CDR3 extends over 16 amino acids. V lost 3 bases, J lost 9 bases, and 21 bases lay in between. For the CDR3, the DNA is TGTGCCAGTAGTATTTGGGACACTCAAGGGAACCCGCCCCAGCATTTT. It codes for CASSIWDTQGNPPQHF. Drawing the rest from reference TRBV19 and TRBJ1-5, the complete variable domain is DGGITQSPKYLFRKEGQNVTLSCEQNLNHDAMYWYRQDPGQGLRLIYYSQIVNDFQKGDIAEGYSVSREKKESFPLTVTSAQKNPTAFYLCASSIWDTQGNPPQHFGDGTRLSIL.

The genes are TRBV5-4 and TRBJ1-2; D is perhaps TRBD1 (5 bases). Trimming shortened V by 1 base and J by 3 bases, and 10 bases separated the two germline ends. The CDR3 has 14 amino acids. The germline V gene has CDR1 SGHNT and CDR2 YYREEE (reference sequence). CDR3 nucleotide sequence: TGTGCCAGCAGCTTGAGTTCAGGGCACTATGGCTACACCTTC. It is translated as CASSLSSGHYGYTF. Using reference TRBV5-4 and TRBJ1-2 for the parts outside the CDR3, the full variable domain is ETGVTQSPTHLIKTRGQQVTLRCSSQSGHNTVSWYQQALGQGPQFIFQYYREEENGRGNFPPRFSGLQFPNYSSELNVNALELDDSALYLCASSLSSGHYGYTFGSGTRLTVV.

The chain joins TRBV10-2 to TRBJ2-1; D ambiguous. Germline V gives CDR1 WSHSY, CDR2 SAAADI. The CDR3 extends over 14 amino acids. The V and J ends lost 3 bases and 3 bases respectively, with 9 bases between them. The CDR3 region is CASSDLWDYNEQFF. CDR3 bases: TGCGCCAGCAGTGATTTGTGGGACTACAATGAGCAGTTCTTC.

This chain joins TRBV2 and TRBJ1-6, with 8 bases aligning to TRBD1. The CDR3 runs to 14 residues. The V segment lost 8 bases and the J segment 7 bases; nucleotides outside the gene matches: 7. Germline V lookup: CDR1 SNHLY, CDR2 FYNNEI. The CDR3 DNA is TGTGCCAGCGGAGGGGACAGGAGGAATTCACCCCTCCACTTT. Protein: CASGGDRRNSPLHF. The full variable domain, in which reference TRBV2 and TRBJ1-6 provide the parts outside the CDR3, is EPEVTQTPSHQVTQMGQEVILRCVPISNHLYFYWYRQILGQKVEFLVSFYNNEISEKSEIFDDQFSVERPDGSNFTLKIRSTKLEDSAMYFCASGGDRRNSPLHFGNGTRLTVT.

The CDR3 DNA follows: TGCGCCAGCAACTCCCCAGGGGGGTACGAGCAGTACTTC. This gives the protein CASNSPGGYEQYF. V usage is TRBV5-1 and J usage is TRBJ2-7; weak D call: TRBD1 (7 bases). The germline gives CDR1 SGHRS, CDR2 YFSETQ. CDR3 length: 13 residues. The germline V and J ends were trimmed by 6 bases and 4 bases, with 14 bases remaining between them.

V is TRBV19 and J is TRBJ1-1, with TRBD1 as a possible D gene (6 bases). Deletions cut 5 bases from V and 2 bases from J, with 12 bases between. Germline V gene sequence: CDR1 LNHDA, CDR2 SQIVND (reference sequence). The CDR3 runs to 14 residues. Written as DNA, the CDR3 is TGTGCCAGTAGTCCCACAGGGTATAACACTGAAGCTTTCTTT. Translating gives CASSPTGYNTEAFF.

In DNA form, the CDR3 reads TGCAGTGCTAGAGGTACTAGCGGGGGGACCTACGAGCAGTACTTC. Protein sequence: CSARGTSGGTYEQYF. This chain links TRBV20-1 with TRBJ2-7; 12 nucleotides match TRBD2. CDR3 size: 15 residues. Looked up from germline, CDR1 is DFQATT and CDR2 is SNEGSKA (reference sequence). V was clipped by 1 base and J by 2 bases; unmatched bases: 3.

There are many counts of this clonotype. The chain uses TRBV20-1 and TRBJ1-5, with 8 bases matching TRBD1. Germline CDR1 is DFQATT and CDR2 is SNEGSKA (reference sequence). The CDR3 sequence is 13 residues long. Germline trimming cut 3 bases from V and 6 bases from J; bases unmatched to any gene: 4. CDR3 bases: TGCAGTGCTAGCGGACAGGGAAGTCAGCCCCAGCATTTT. Protein product: CSASGQGSQPQHF.

This clonotype is a singleton in its sample. The genes are TRBV7-8 and TRBJ2-7; D is uncertain. V lost 5 bases and J 4 bases, leaving 18 bases between the germline ends. The CDR3 has 15 residues. CDR1 and CDR2 (germline): SGHVS, FQNEAQ. As DNA, the CDR3 is TGTGCCAGCAGCCCCCGATGGGAAGCAGGATACGAGCAGTACTTC. This sequence encodes CASSPRWEAGYEQYF. The entire variable domain, with the rest obtained from reference TRBV7-8 and TRBJ2-7, is as follows: GAGVSQSPRYKVAKRGQDVALRCDPISGHVSLFWYQQALGQGPEFLTYFQNEAQLDKSGLPSDRFFAERPEGSVSTLKIQRTQQEDSAVYLCASSPRWEAGYEQYFGPGTRLTVT.

This clonotype was seen a handful of times. V gene TRBV15 combines with J gene TRBJ2-5; D remains ambiguous. Deletions cut 2 bases from V and 5 bases from J, with 9 bases between. CDR1 and CDR2 (germline): LNHNV, YYDKDF (reference sequence). This CDR3 spans 13 amino acids. CDR3 in amino acids: CATSRRGFETQYF. As DNA, the CDR3 is TGTGCCACCAGCAGACGAGGATTTGAGACCCAGTACTTC.

The chain joins TRBV2 to TRBJ1-1; TRBD1 is a possible D gene (6 bases). The CDR3 is made up of 15 amino acids. Germline V gene data show CDR1 as SNHLY and CDR2 as FYNNEI. V lost 4 bases, J lost 4 bases, and 16 bases lay in between. Here the CDR3 DNA reads TGTGCCAGCAGTGCAAGTAACCGGGACACCACTGAAGCTTTCTTT. As protein: CASSASNRDTTEAFF.

A remark on this clonotype: The CDR3 ends on some other residue instead of the conserved phenylalanine or tryptophan, so this is likely a read error. This chain uses TRBV24-1 with TRBJ1-2; 8 nucleotides align to TRBD1. The CDR3 contains 14 residues. Germline trimming cut 6 bases from V and 3 bases from J; bases unmatched to any gene: 5. Looked up from germline, CDR1 is KGHDR and CDR2 is SFDVKD. The chain's CDR3 is CATSNPGGDYGYTI. In nucleotides, the CDR3 is TGTGCCACCAGTAACCCAGGGGGCGACTATGGCTACACCATC.

As to this clonotype: Possible read error: a much larger clone is one base away. V usage is TRBV6-1 and J usage is TRBJ1-6, with D unclear. Looked up from germline, CDR1 is MNHNS and CDR2 is SASEGT. This CDR3 is 16 amino acids long. As DNA, the CDR3 is TGTGCCAGCAGCCGTGAAGGGAGCTCCTATAGTTCACCCCTCCACTTT. Protein: CASSREGSSYSSPLHF.

In this sample, this clonotype turned up a few times. V usage is TRBV10-3 and J usage is TRBJ1-1, with 8 bases identical to TRBD1. From germline, CDR1 is ENHRY and CDR2 SYGVKD. The trim removed 6 bases at V and 8 bases at J, leaving 2 bases unmatched. CDR3 length: 11 residues. Here the CDR3 reads CAIRGQEEAFF. The CDR3 DNA reads as TGTGCCATCAGGGGACAGGAAGAAGCTTTCTTT.

This clonotype was seen a handful of times. The CDR3 loop reads CASSTTDREQFF. CDR3 nucleotide sequence: TGTGCCAGTAGTACCACAGACAGGGAGCAGTTCTTC. The rearrangement uses TRBV19 and TRBJ2-1; possible D gene TRBD1, 6 bases. V lost 4 bases and J lost 10, with 11 bases in between. CDR3 length: 12 residues. Germline V gene sequence: CDR1 LNHDA, CDR2 SQIVND (reference sequence).